This note documents a single T cell receptor (beta chain) sequence. The data belong to a study of blood T cell repertoires in COVID-19. Study in general: PBMCs, B-cell-depleted T cells, or T cells provided the cDNA or gDNA that made up the material.

This CDR3 region has 16 residues. Germline V gene sequence: CDR1 MNHNS, CDR2 SASEGT. Germline trimming cut 2 bases from V and 1 base from J; bases unmatched to any gene: 5. As processed by the authors: Estimated nucleated cell counts came from reference gene primer amplification. Assay used: immunoSEQ multiplex PCR; TCRdb lists only in-frame clones, some missing. V and J calls and clone size follow that table, whereas D and trimming were derived from the DNA. The data show 200,000 or so clones, with approximately 84% seen just once and 6.9% held by the top ten. This clonotype was sampled from a human donor with acute or convalescent COVID-19. The donor label of this sample is uncertain. Sequenced sample: peripheral blood. This chain connects TRBV6-1 to TRBJ1-5; 7 bases fit TRBD1. The CDR3 DNA reads TGTGCCAGCAGTGAATCCCCAGGGGGGAGCAATCAGCCCCAGCATTTT. Translated: CASSESPGGSNQPQHF.